Below, 20 T cell receptor beta chains from the same sample are listed, as sequenced in a study of response to subunit inactivated influenza vaccine. TCRdb re-called the RT-PCR reads through MiXCR, storing one row per CDR3 protein. Counted here are fewer than 800,000 distinct CDR3 sequences, about a sixth occurring once; the ten biggest clones make up approximately 10%. The material was PBMCs from blood, obtained less than 13 days after vaccination. The receptor set was obtained from a man aged 45-60 years who received an inactivated influenza vaccine.

This sequence joins TRBV7-9 and TRBJ2-7, with TRBD2 as a possible D gene (5 bases). The V gene lost 5 bases and the J gene lost 4 bases, with 18 bases spanning the gap. The CDR3 extends over 15 amino acids. Per germline, CDR1 SEHNR and CDR2 FQNEAQ (reference sequence). CDR3 amino acids: CASSPPRGFDYEQYF. CDR3 DNA: TGTGCCAGCAGCCCCCCGCGAGGGTTCGATTACGAGCAGTACTTC.

The genes are TRBV7-2 and TRBJ1-2; TRBD1 matches 7 bases. The germline CDR1 and CDR2 sequences are SGHTA and FQGNSA. V lost 4 bases to trimming and J lost 4 bases; unmatched junction nucleotides: 9. This CDR3 contains 15 residues. This CDR3 reads CASSSTGSLLYGYTF. CDR3 DNA sequence: TGTGCCAGCAGCTCGACAGGGTCTTTACTCTATGGCTACACCTTC.

This clonotype was counted a few times. The V call is TRBV20-1, the J call TRBJ2-1; tentative D call: TRBD2 (6 bases). Germline V gives CDR1 DFQATT, CDR2 SNEGSKA (reference sequence). Trimming took 4 bases from V and 9 from J, leaving 22 bases between them. The CDR3 consists of 15 residues. The CDR3 DNA is TGCAGTGCTACCGGGAGTCTCCATACTAGTCTTGAGCAGTTCTTC. Protein product: CSATGSLHTSLEQFF.

This chain links TRBV7-9 with TRBJ2-3; TRBD2 agrees at 10 bases. The junction had 6 bases not matched to a gene; V was cut back by 4 bases and J by 5 bases. Germline CDR1 is SEHNR and CDR2 is FQNEAQ (reference sequence). The CDR3 extends over 15 amino acids. CDR3 sequence (DNA): TGTGCCAGCAGCTCCCGCCTAGCGGGGGAAGATACGCAGTATTTT. Translation: CASSSRLAGEDTQYF.

At least ten counts were recorded for this clonotype. The CDR3 spells CASSLGGTTNEKLFF. CDR3 nucleotides: TGTGCCAGCAGCTTGGGCGGAACAACTAATGAAAAACTGTTTTTT. The V and J genes are TRBV5-5 and TRBJ1-4; D gene ambiguous. This CDR3 spans 15 amino acids. Germline lookup yields CDR1 SGHKS and CDR2 YYEKEE (reference sequence). Trimming removed 0 bases from V and 0 bases from J, with 6 bases in between.

The genes are TRBV7-2 and TRBJ2-7, with 7 bases aligning to TRBD1. The CDR3 covers 15 residues. Looked up from germline, CDR1 is SGHTA and CDR2 is FQGNSA. With V trimmed by 5 bases and J by 4 bases, 11 bases remained unmatched. The CDR3 reads CASSARQGLGYEQYF. In DNA, the CDR3 is TGTGCCAGCAGCGCCCGACAGGGCCTCGGTTACGAGCAGTACTTC.

The chain joins TRBV6-5 to TRBJ2-1; 9 bases map to TRBD1. The CDR3 is made up of 16 amino acids. Losses at the gene ends were 2 bases for V and 9 bases for J; bases not matched to a gene: 11. Germline CDR1 is MNHEY and CDR2 is SVGAGI. The CDR3, as DNA: TGTGCCAGCAGTTACGCCCAAGGGACAGGGACCGGTGAGCAGTTCTTC. Its protein is CASSYAQGTGTGEQFF.

This clonotype was recorded a few times. The chain couples TRBV30 to TRBJ2-1; D is ambiguous. The V end was cut by 0 bases, the J end by 8 bases, with 5 bases between. Per the germline V gene, CDR1 is GTSNPN and CDR2 is SVGIG (reference sequence). The CDR3 is made up of 11 amino acids. The chain's CDR3 is CAWSVVHEQFF. The CDR3 DNA is TGTGCCTGGAGTGTAGTACATGAGCAGTTCTTC.

V gene TRBV6-1 combines with J gene TRBJ2-5; TRBD1 or TRBD2 may be the D gene (5 bases each). From germline, CDR1 is MNHNS and CDR2 SASEGT. The V end lost 5 bases, the J end lost 4 bases, and 17 bases lay between the germline ends. The CDR3 is 15 amino acids. CDR3 DNA: TGTGCCAGCAGTACCGGGACGGTGAGGGGAGAGACCCAGTACTTC. Translating gives CASSTGTVRGETQYF.

This clonotype appeared a few times. The chain combines TRBV30 with TRBJ2-7; D remains ambiguous. The CDR3 has 12 residues. CDR1 and CDR2 (germline): GTSNPN, SVGIG (reference sequence). With 0 bases removed from V and 4 bases from J, the gap between germline ends came to 7 bases. The CDR3 region is CAWSVLGYEQYF. The CDR3 DNA sequence: TGTGCCTGGAGTGTATTAGGGTACGAGCAGTACTTC.

This clonotype was detected a few times. This sequence joins TRBV6-1 and TRBJ2-7, with TRBD1 identical over 9 bases. CDR1 MNHNS and CDR2 SASEGT come from the germline V gene. CDR3 length: 14 residues. After removal of 4 bases from V and 2 bases from J, the junction contained 3 bases not matched to a gene. Written as DNA, the CDR3 is TGTGCCAGCAGTGGTGGGGACAGGGCCTACGAGCAGTACTTC. This sequence encodes CASSGGDRAYEQYF.

The chain couples TRBV6-2 or TRBV6-3 to TRBJ2-1; 12 bases are a match to TRBD2. CDR3 length equals 18 residues. Germline values: CDR1 MNHEY, CDR2 SVGEGT. V dropped 0 bases and J dropped 4; count of bases not matched to a gene: 7. As DNA, the CDR3 is TGTGCCAGCAGTTACTCGAGAACTAGCGGGGGGCTATACAATGAGCAGTTCTTC. Its translation is CASSYSRTSGGLYNEQFF.

The V gene is TRBV5-1, the J gene TRBJ2-4; TRBD2 matches 9 bases. This CDR3 has 15 amino acids. Germline V gene sequence: CDR1 SGHRS, CDR2 YFSETQ. The trim removed 3 bases at V and 6 bases at J, leaving 7 bases unmatched. CDR3 DNA sequence: TGCGCCAGCAGCTCTTCCCTAGCGGGGCTAAACATTCAGTACTTC. Residues: CASSSSLAGLNIQYF.

The chain has TRBV5-1 and TRBJ2-6; 7 nucleotides line up with TRBD2. The germline V gene encodes CDR1 SGHRS and CDR2 YFSETQ. The CDR3 runs 17 residues. V lost 4 bases to trimming and J lost 3 bases; unmatched junction nucleotides: 10. The CDR3 bases are TGCGCCAGCAGCCGGCGGGGAGGGGCCGGTGGGGCCAACGTCCTGACTTTC. It is translated as CASSRRGGAGGANVLTF.

This chain connects TRBV4-1 to TRBJ2-5; tentatively, D is TRBD1 (5 bases). The germline V gene has CDR1 MGHRA and CDR2 YSYEKL. V shed 0 bases and J shed 6 bases, with 14 bases lying between them. CDR3 length: 15 amino acids. The DNA for the CDR3 is TGCGCCAGCAGCCAAGACTTCAGGGAAGCACAGACCCAGTACTTC. It codes for CASSQDFREAQTQYF.

This clonotype was recorded many times. The rearrangement links TRBV12-3 or TRBV12-4 to TRBJ2-7; 9 bases agree with TRBD1. The CDR3 has 15 residues. Losses at the gene ends were 4 bases for V and 4 bases for J; bases not matched to a gene: 8. CDR3 sequence: CASSSPGTGKYEQYF. DNA for the CDR3: TGTGCCAGCAGTTCCCCTGGGACAGGGAAGTACGAGCAGTACTTC.

The chain has TRBV24-1 and TRBJ2-1; TRBD2 matches 12 bases. In germline, CDR1 is KGHDR, CDR2 SFDVKD. Unmatched junction bases numbered 9, after V lost 4 bases and J lost 9 bases. The CDR3 sequence is 16 residues long. CDR3 sequence (DNA): TGTGCCACCAGTGACCCACTAGCGGGGGGCCTCAGTGAGCAGTTCTTC. Encoded protein: CATSDPLAGGLSEQFF.

In its sample, this clonotype was seen a few times. The CDR3 region has the DNA TGTGCCAGCAGTTTAAGCTTCGGGACAGGGTTAGCCGGGGAGCTGTTTTTT. Translated: CASSLSFGTGLAGELFF. The J gene is TRBJ2-2, the V gene TRBV28; 9 positions agree with TRBD1. The CDR3 covers 17 residues. Germline assignment: CDR1 MDHEN and CDR2 SYDVKM. Trimming took 2 bases from V and 6 from J; bases not matched to a gene: 10.

The chain has TRBV15 and TRBJ2-1; 7 bases are shared with TRBD2. The ends lost 5 bases at V and 8 bases at J; junction bases unmatched: 12. The CDR3 contains 15 residues. Germline CDR1 and CDR2: LNHNV and YYDKDF (reference sequence). The CDR3 region is CATSGGSLGIDEQFF. CDR3 bases: TGTGCCACCAGCGGCGGGAGTCTGGGTATCGATGAGCAGTTCTTC.

This clonotype was detected many times. The chain joins TRBV7-9 to TRBJ2-7; 10 bases are shared with TRBD2. Germline-derived CDR1 and CDR2 are SEHNR and FQNEAQ (reference sequence). V dropped 5 bases and J dropped 0; count of bases not matched to a gene: 7. The CDR3 length is 16 residues. The CDR3 protein is CASSNRLAGSSYEQYF. The CDR3, as DNA: TGTGCCAGCAGCAACCGACTAGCGGGTAGCTCCTACGAGCAGTACTTC.